This entry lists 7 T cell receptor beta chains sequenced from one sample in a study of T cell responses to AZD1222 COVID-19 vaccine. Clones were sequenced by immunoSEQ multiplex PCR, and TCRdb holds only the in-frame ones, with some missing. Of around 130,000 clones listed, more than 85% were seen once; the top ten hold roughly 1%. This material consisted of peripheral blood, taken on day 0 of AZD1222 vaccination. The receptors originated from an adult in good health.

V is TRBV20-1 and J is TRBJ1-2; D perhaps matches TRBD1 (5 bases). Germline CDR1 DFQATT, CDR2 SNEGSKA (reference sequence). CDR3 length equals 11 residues. Trimming shortened V by 8 bases and J by 8 bases, and 15 bases separated the two germline ends. This CDR3 is CSSGHQEGYTF. In nucleotides, the CDR3 is TGCAGTTCTGGACATCAAGAGGGCTACACCTTC.

V usage is TRBV6-5 and J usage is TRBJ1-6, with D maybe TRBD1 (6 bases). CDR1 is MNHEY and CDR2 is SVGAGI in the germline V gene. Trimming pared 7 bases from V and 7 bases from J, leaving 14 bases between. CDR3 length equals 14 residues. CDR3 in DNA: TGTGCCAGCAACATTCGAGGGGGAAATTCACCCCTCCACTTT. Translated: CASNIRGGNSPLHF.

CDR3 protein: CASSGGARDSPLHF. The CDR3 nucleotides read TGTGCCAGCAGTGGGGGGGCCAGGGATTCACCCCTCCACTTT. The V gene is TRBV2, the J gene TRBJ1-6; TRBD1 is a possible D gene (6 bases). The CDR3 has 14 amino acids. Germline CDR1 is SNHLY and CDR2 is FYNNEI. The V and J ends lost 4 bases and 8 bases respectively, with 12 bases between them.

This clone occurred once. CDR3 residues: CASSQSSPLHF. CDR3 nucleotide sequence: TGTGCCAGCAGCCAGAGTTCACCCCTCCACTTT. The V call is TRBV6-2 or TRBV6-3, the J call TRBJ1-6; D remains ambiguous. Trimming removed 6 bases at V and 9 bases at J, with 6 bases between. This CDR3 is 11 amino acids long. Germline CDR1 is MNHEY and CDR2 is SVGEGT.

The V call is TRBV4-1, the J call TRBJ1-2; possible D gene TRBD1, 6 bases. The germline V gene encodes CDR1 MGHRA and CDR2 YSYEKL. There are 15 residues in the CDR3. V lost 1 base and J 4 bases, leaving 13 bases between the germline ends. The CDR3 reads CASSQVARGIYGYTF. The CDR3 DNA sequence: TGCGCCAGCAGCCAAGTAGCCAGGGGAATCTATGGCTACACCTTC.

The chain links TRBV5-6 to TRBJ1-6, with 7 bases fitting TRBD1. The CDR3 is 19 residues long. Unmatched junction bases numbered 13, after V lost 4 bases and J lost 0 bases. Germline V CDR1 and CDR2: SGHDT, YYEEEE. The CDR3 nucleotides are TGTGCCAGCAGCGGGACAGCCACCTTTTCCAGCTCCTATAATTCACCCCTCCACTTT. This translates into CASSGTATFSSSYNSPLHF.

This chain connects TRBV5-1 to TRBJ1-1; D ambiguous. The V end lost 4 bases, the J end lost 0 bases, and 13 bases lay between the germline ends. The CDR3 is made up of 15 amino acids. Germline V gives CDR1 SGHRS, CDR2 YFSETQ. CDR3 sequence: CASSVDLAVNTEAFF. In DNA form, the CDR3 reads TGCGCCAGCAGCGTGGACTTGGCGGTGAACACTGAAGCTTTCTTT.